Shown below are 30 T cell receptor beta chains from a single sample sequenced in a study of technical replicates of blood from several donors. Assay: immunoSEQ multiplex PCR; the TCRdb copy retains only in-frame clones and omits some. Seen here are about 70,000 clones, more than 90% observed once, and the top ten hold 0.4% to 0.45%. Sequencing was performed on T cells isolated from PBMCs. These receptors all come from a human donor in good health.

The rearrangement links TRBV6-6 to TRBJ2-3; possible D gene TRBD2, 5 bases. V lost 0 bases and J 3 bases, leaving 10 bases between the germline ends. CDR1 and CDR2 from the germline V gene are MNHNY and SVGAGI (reference sequence). This CDR3 is 15 amino acids long. In DNA, the CDR3 is TGTGCCAGCAGTTACTCGGGAGTTGGAACAGATACGCAGTATTTT. Encoded protein: CASSYSGVGTDTQYF.

The chain is built from TRBV6-1 and TRBJ1-5; 8 bases are a match to TRBD1. The CDR3 has 14 residues. Germline V gives CDR1 MNHNS, CDR2 SASEGT. Trimming took 5 bases from V and 4 from J; bases not matched to a gene: 4. CDR3 residues: CASSRGQGNQPQHF. The CDR3 DNA follows: TGTGCCAGCAGTAGAGGACAGGGAAATCAGCCCCAGCATTTT.

The V and J genes are TRBV9 and TRBJ2-5, with TRBD1 matching 7 bases. The CDR3 has 15 residues. V lost 0 bases, J lost 3 bases, and 5 bases stayed unmatched. Germline V lookup: CDR1 SGDLS, CDR2 YYNGEE. The CDR3 nucleotides read TGTGCCAGCAGCGTAGAGGGGACAGAGAAAGAGACCCAGTACTTC. Protein product: CASSVEGTEKETQYF.

The genes are TRBV7-9 and TRBJ2-7; no definite D call. Germline CDR1 and CDR2: SEHNR and FQNEAQ (reference sequence). Trimming took 1 base from V and 7 from J, leaving 8 bases between them. CDR3 length equals 12 residues. DNA for the CDR3: TGTGCCAGCAGCTTAGATTATCAGGAGCAGTACTTC. This codes for CASSLDYQEQYF.

V is TRBV11-2 and J is TRBJ1-2, with TRBD1 as a possible D gene (6 bases). Trimming took 0 bases from V and 6 from J, leaving 20 bases between them. Germline lookup yields CDR1 SGHAT and CDR2 FQNNGV. CDR3 length equals 17 residues. Here the CDR3 reads CASSLDSGGLDENGYTF. DNA of the CDR3: TGTGCCAGCAGCTTAGACTCGGGGGGGCTCGACGAAAATGGCTACACCTTC.

The chain couples TRBV30 to TRBJ2-7; no definite D call. This CDR3 is 13 amino acids long. Germline V CDR1 and CDR2: GTSNPN, SVGIG (reference sequence). Trimming removed 4 bases at V and 1 base at J, with 11 bases between. CDR3 region: CAWTLTASYEQYF. Here the CDR3 DNA reads TGTGCCTGGACCTTGACTGCATCCTACGAGCAGTACTTC. The variable domain in full, completed from reference TRBV30 and TRBJ2-7, reads SQTIHQWPATLVQPVGSPLSLECTVEGTSNPNLYWYRQAAGRGLQLLFYSVGIGQISSEVPQNLSASRPQDRQFILSSKKLLLSDSGFYLCAWTLTASYEQYFGPGTRLTVT.

V gene TRBV11-3 combines with J gene TRBJ1-1; 7 bases match TRBD1. The junction had 4 bases not matched to a gene; V was cut back by 4 bases and J by 8 bases. From germline, CDR1 is SGHNT and CDR2 YENEEA. The CDR3 spans 12 residues. For the CDR3, the DNA is TGTGCCAGCAGCTCTCTACAGGGGGAAGCTTTCTTT. Protein product: CASSSLQGEAFF.

This clone was detected only once. The chain carries TRBV7-2 and TRBJ2-7; a possible D gene is TRBD2 (6 bases). The CDR3 loop spans 15 amino acids. Trimming stripped 1 base from V and 7 bases from J, with 17 bases between. Germline loops: CDR1 SGHTA, CDR2 FQGNSA. The CDR3 loop is CASSLGTSFGGEQYF. CDR3 sequence (DNA): TGTGCCAGCAGCTTAGGGACAAGCTTCGGAGGGGAGCAGTACTTC.

The V gene is TRBV6-5, the J gene TRBJ1-4; tentative D call: TRBD1 (6 bases). V lost 2 bases and J lost 5, with 15 bases in between. The CDR3 length is 16 residues. Germline loops: CDR1 MNHEY, CDR2 SVGAGI. CDR3: CASSYNRAAVNEKLFF. The CDR3 DNA reads TGTGCCAGCAGTTACAACAGGGCCGCGGTAAATGAAAAACTGTTTTTT.

The chain uses TRBV5-8 and TRBJ2-7, with 12 bases identical to TRBD2. Trimming removed 4 bases from V and 3 bases from J; junction bases left unmatched: 8. CDR1 is SGHTS, CDR2 YDEGEE, per germline. The CDR3 runs 16 residues. This chain's CDR3 is CASSVRTSGAHYEQYF. CDR3 sequence (DNA): TGTGCCAGCAGCGTAAGGACTAGCGGGGCCCACTACGAGCAGTACTTC.

The rearrangement joins TRBV4-3 to TRBJ2-5; 8 nucleotides agree with TRBD2. CDR1 is LGHNA and CDR2 is YSLEER in the germline V gene. This CDR3 spans 16 amino acids. The J segment lost 5 bases and the V segment lost 2 bases, leaving 10 bases of the junction unmatched. Written as DNA, the CDR3 is TGCGCCAGCAGCCAAAATCAAGCGGGAGTCGGGGAGACCCAGTACTTC. Amino acids: CASSQNQAGVGETQYF.

This chain uses TRBV7-2 with TRBJ2-1, with 8 bases matching TRBD1. The CDR3 has 12 amino acids. Germline lookup yields CDR1 SGHTA and CDR2 FQGNSA. After removal of 5 bases from V and 9 bases from J, the junction contained 3 bases not matched to a gene. CDR3 loop: CASSLGQVEQFF. The CDR3 DNA follows: TGTGCCAGCAGCCTGGGACAGGTTGAGCAGTTCTTC. Full variable domain (missing parts from reference TRBV7-2 and TRBJ2-1): GAGVSQSPSNKVTEKGKDVELRCDPISGHTALYWYRQSLGQGLEFLIYFQGNSAPDKSGLPSDRFSAERTGGSVSTLTIQRTQQEDSAVYLCASSLGQVEQFFGPGTRLTVL.

The rearrangement links TRBV11-2 to TRBJ1-1; D uncertain. Trimming removed 5 bases from V and 1 base from J, with 17 bases in between. The CDR3 is 16 residues long. Germline V gene sequence: CDR1 SGHAT, CDR2 FQNNGV. As DNA, the CDR3 is TGTGCCAGCAGCCACCCGCCCGCAGAACCGAACACTGAAGCTTTCTTT. Translating it yields CASSHPPAEPNTEAFF.

This chain links TRBV7-2 with TRBJ2-3, with 7 bases matching TRBD1. Germline V lookup: CDR1 SGHTA, CDR2 FQGNSA. Trimming cost V 1 base and J 1 base; bases outside gene matches: 2. This CDR3 spans 15 amino acids. CDR3 nucleotides: TGTGCCAGCAGCTTAGTAGGACAGGGCACAGATACGCAGTATTTT. Protein product: CASSLVGQGTDTQYF.

J is TRBJ1-2 and V is TRBV4-2; 7 bases map to TRBD1. The J segment lost 3 bases and the V segment lost 4 bases, leaving 5 bases of the junction unmatched. This CDR3 is 14 amino acids long. CDR1 is LGHNA and CDR2 is YNFKEQ in the germline V gene. CDR3 amino acids: CASSPVTGDYGYTF. The CDR3 bases are TGTGCCAGCAGCCCAGTAACAGGGGACTATGGCTACACCTTC.

V gene TRBV30 combines with J gene TRBJ2-1, with D possibly matching TRBD1 (7 bases). The CDR3 spans 12 residues. Germline V CDR1 and CDR2: GTSNPN, SVGIG (reference sequence). V was cut by 4 bases and J by 9 bases, with 13 bases left in between. The CDR3 bases are TGTGCCTGGACGGCGGAGGGGGCTGAGCAGTTCTTC. Amino acid sequence: CAWTAEGAEQFF.

This chain uses TRBV6-1 with TRBJ2-7, with 16 bases lining up with TRBD2. The CDR3 sequence is 17 residues long. Trimming removed 2 bases from V and 4 bases from J; junction bases left unmatched: 5. Germline V CDR1 and CDR2: MNHNS, SASEGT. The CDR3 reads CASSEYGTSGRGYEQYF. The CDR3 bases are TGTGCCAGCAGTGAATATGGGACTAGCGGGAGGGGGTACGAGCAGTACTTC.

This chain connects TRBV6-1 to TRBJ1-1; D remains unclear. Trimming stripped 6 bases from V and 4 bases from J, with 6 bases between. Germline CDR1 MNHNS, CDR2 SASEGT. The CDR3 totals 11 residues. CDR3 nucleotides: TGTGCCAGCAGCGGGATCACTGAAGCTTTCTTT. Protein: CASSGITEAFF.

The chain combines TRBV9 with TRBJ2-3; D call uncertain. Germline V lookup: CDR1 SGDLS, CDR2 YYNGEE. The CDR3 spans 13 residues. V lost 0 bases to trimming and J lost 7 bases, with 9 bases between them. The CDR3 nucleotides are TGTGCCAGCAGCGTAGGGGCTTCAAATACGCAGTATTTT. It yields the protein CASSVGASNTQYF.

The rearrangement joins TRBV19 to TRBJ2-5, with 11 bases lining up with TRBD2. The V gene's germline CDR1 is LNHDA and CDR2 SQIVND (reference sequence). The CDR3 runs 17 residues. Trimming at V came to 4 bases and at J to 0 bases, leaving 7 bases not matched to a gene. For the CDR3, the DNA is TGTGCCAGTAGTACAAGTACTAGCGGGAGCTACCAAGAGACCCAGTACTTC. This gives the protein CASSTSTSGSYQETQYF.

The chain combines TRBV9 with TRBJ2-7, with D possibly TRBD2 on 6 matching bases. Trimming took 0 bases from V and 6 from J, leaving 13 bases between them. Germline values: CDR1 SGDLS, CDR2 YYNGEE. This CDR3 spans 14 amino acids. Here the CDR3 reads CASSVGSLASEQYF. In DNA, the CDR3 is TGTGCCAGCAGCGTAGGATCGCTAGCGAGCGAGCAGTACTTC.

The V and J genes are TRBV18 and TRBJ2-3, with D possibly being TRBD2 (6 bases). Germline assignment: CDR1 KGHSH and CDR2 LQKENI. The CDR3 loop spans 14 amino acids. V lost 6 bases and J 0 bases, leaving 10 bases between the germline ends. As DNA, the CDR3 is TGTGCCAGCTCTTTGGGGGGTAGCACAGATACGCAGTATTTT. This sequence encodes CASSLGGSTDTQYF.

This clone was seen once. The V and J genes are TRBV25-1 and TRBJ2-7; D unclear. Per germline, CDR1 MGHDK and CDR2 SYGVNS. Trimming cost V 4 bases and J 2 bases, with 6 bases left between them. The CDR3 length is 12 residues. The chain's CDR3 is CASSGDTYEQYF. The CDR3, as DNA: TGTGCCAGCAGTGGTGACACCTACGAGCAGTACTTC.

The rearrangement links TRBV7-3 to TRBJ1-2; weak D call: TRBD1 (5 bases). Germline loops: CDR1 SGHTA, CDR2 FQGTGA. CDR3 length: 13 amino acids. The ends were cut back, 0 bases at V and 8 bases at J, with 10 bases in the middle. The CDR3, as DNA: TGTGCCAGCAGCTTAACCGGGGGATTGGGCTACACCTTC. As protein: CASSLTGGLGYTF.

The gene calls are TRBV18 and TRBJ2-1, with 12 nucleotides matching TRBD1. The CDR3 is 14 amino acids. The germline CDR1 and CDR2 sequences are KGHSH and LQKENI. After removal of 8 bases from V and 9 bases from J, the junction contained 8 bases not matched to a gene. The CDR3 sequence is CASTRDRGQSEQFF. CDR3 nucleotide sequence: TGTGCCAGCACCCGGGACAGGGGGCAAAGTGAGCAGTTCTTC.

The CDR3 reads CAWNGLAGSATQYF. In nucleotides, the CDR3 is TGTGCCTGGAATGGCCTAGCGGGATCCGCTACGCAGTATTTT. This chain links TRBV30 with TRBJ2-3; the match to TRBD2 covers 9 bases. The CDR3 sequence is 14 residues long. Germline values: CDR1 GTSNPN, CDR2 SVGIG (reference sequence). The trim removed 4 bases at V and 8 bases at J, leaving 10 bases unmatched.

The chain links TRBV5-1 to TRBJ2-7, with a possible D match to TRBD1 (6 bases). V lost 0 bases to trimming and J lost 6 bases, with 10 bases between them. Germline V gives CDR1 SGHRS, CDR2 YFSETQ. There are 13 residues in the CDR3. CDR3 coding DNA: TGCGCCAGCAGCTTGGTACAGGGTATCGAGCAGTACTTC. It is translated as CASSLVQGIEQYF.

This chain connects TRBV9 to TRBJ2-7; 8 nucleotides agree with TRBD1. CDR3 length: 14 residues. CDR1 and CDR2 from the germline V gene are SGDLS and YYNGEE. Unmatched junction bases numbered 9, after V lost 4 bases and J lost 6 bases. The CDR3 sequence is CASSPRQGQGEQYF. CDR3 DNA sequence: TGTGCCAGCAGCCCCCGCCAAGGACAGGGCGAGCAGTACTTC.

The chain carries TRBV5-1 and TRBJ1-5; perhaps TRBD1 as D (6 bases). Germline CDR1 reads SGHRS; CDR2 reads YFSETQ. This CDR3 spans 14 amino acids. V dropped 2 bases and J dropped 4 bases, with 10 bases sitting between them. The CDR3 DNA reads as TGCGCCAGCAGCTTTGGAACAGGGAATCAGCCCCAGCATTTT. It yields the protein CASSFGTGNQPQHF.

The chain recombines TRBV6-1 with TRBJ1-5, with a possible D match to TRBD1 (5 bases). Germline CDR1 and CDR2: MNHNS and SASEGT. Trimming took off 2 bases at V and 4 bases at J, with 15 bases between the two ends. This CDR3 spans 16 amino acids. The CDR3: CASSEIRGDGNQPQHF. The CDR3 DNA sequence: TGTGCCAGCAGTGAAATCCGGGGGGACGGAAATCAGCCCCAGCATTTT.